Below are 13 T cell receptor beta chains sequenced from a single sample in a study of T cells after yellow fever vaccination. Via MiXCR, TCRdb re-called the 5' RACE reads, giving one row per CDR3 protein. The sample includes some 49,000 distinct CDR3 sequences, approximately 6.3% seen only once; the top ten take roughly a tenth. The material sequenced was PBMCs, either bulk or a sorted T-cell subset (CD4+, CD8+, memory, or dextramer-sorted; not recorded which), taken 45 days after the yellow fever booster vaccination. These receptors were collected from a man under 40 who received the YFV17D yellow fever vaccine.

In this sample, this clonotype turned up many times. The chain joins TRBV27 to TRBJ2-7, with D perhaps TRBD1 or TRBD2 (5 bases each). Germline CDR1 and CDR2: MNHEY and SMNVEV (reference sequence). The CDR3 covers 13 residues. V was shortened by 9 bases and J by 6 bases, with 18 bases between the two germline ends. The CDR3 nucleotides read TGTGCCAGTCACCAGGCAGGGAGCAGCGAGCAGTACTTC. This gives the protein CASHQAGSSEQYF.

This clonotype was detected many times. V is TRBV6-2 or TRBV6-3 and J is TRBJ2-2; 8 nucleotides match TRBD1. Looked up from germline, CDR1 is MNHEY and CDR2 is SVGEGT. This CDR3 has 15 residues. The J segment lost 1 base and the V segment lost 6 bases, leaving 4 bases of the junction unmatched. CDR3 loop: CASRRTGRNTGELFF. The CDR3, as DNA: TGTGCCAGCAGAAGGACAGGGAGGAACACCGGGGAGCTGTTTTTT.

This clonotype was seen ten or more times. This chain joins TRBV6-6 and TRBJ2-5, with TRBD1 identical over 8 bases. Germline values: CDR1 MNHNY, CDR2 SVGAGI (reference sequence). V gave up 10 bases and J gave up 5 bases; unmatched junction bases: 9. The CDR3 runs to 13 residues. The CDR3 loop reads CATLRTGTETQYF. In nucleotides, the CDR3 is TGTGCCACCCTAAGGACAGGGACGGAGACCCAGTACTTC.

In this sample, this clonotype turned up many times. This chain links TRBV7-2 with TRBJ2-7; D unclear. CDR1 SGHTA and CDR2 FQGNSA come from the germline V gene. V was shortened by 5 bases and J by 3 bases, with 14 bases between the two germline ends. The CDR3 spans 14 residues. As DNA, the CDR3 is TGTGCCAGCAGCCCGGACCCGGTTTACTACGAGCAGTACTTC. This sequence encodes CASSPDPVYYEQYF.

This clonotype has ten or more counts. The rearrangement links TRBV30 to TRBJ2-1, with a possible D match to TRBD2 (6 bases). This CDR3 has 13 residues. The V end was cut by 4 bases, the J end by 0 bases, with 7 bases between. Germline loops: CDR1 GTSNPN, CDR2 SVGIG (reference sequence). The CDR3 spells CAWKGGSYNEQFF. CDR3 coding DNA: TGTGCCTGGAAGGGAGGCTCCTACAATGAGCAGTTCTTC. Variable domain in full (rest from reference TRBV30 and TRBJ2-1): SQTIHQWPATLVQPVGSPLSLECTVEGTSNPNLYWYRQAAGRGLQLLFYSVGIGQISSEVPQNLSASRPQDRQFILSSKKLLLSDSGFYLCAWKGGSYNEQFFGPGTRLTVL.

This clonotype has a count of ten or more. The genes are TRBV20-1 and TRBJ2-3, with D tentatively TRBD1 or TRBD2 (6 bases each). The V and J ends lost 5 bases and 2 bases respectively, with 23 bases between them. This CDR3 is built from 17 residues. The germline gives CDR1 DFQATT, CDR2 SNEGSKA (reference sequence). The CDR3 reads CSAAAHGGGATTDTQYF. The CDR3 DNA reads TGCAGTGCTGCTGCACATGGGGGCGGGGCGACCACAGATACGCAGTATTTT.

This clonotype was observed at least ten times. This rearrangement joins TRBV5-1 to TRBJ2-1; 7 nucleotides align to TRBD1. V shed 4 bases, J shed 1 base, and the junction held 2 bases outside the gene matches. CDR1 and CDR2 (germline): SGHRS, YFSETQ. The CDR3 totals 14 residues. The CDR3 sequence: CASSPQGSYNEQFF. As DNA, the CDR3 is TGCGCCAGCAGCCCACAGGGGTCCTACAATGAGCAGTTCTTC.

Regarding this clonotype: Possible read error: a much larger clone is one base away. The chain couples TRBV20-1 to TRBJ2-2; D gene uncertain. This CDR3 spans 14 amino acids. Germline V lookup: CDR1 DFQATT, CDR2 SNEGSKA (reference sequence). Trimming took 4 bases from V and 2 from J, leaving 11 bases between them. CDR3 amino acids: CSAKLGRNTGELFF. The CDR3 region has the DNA TGCAGTGCTAAGCTCGGACGAAACACCGGGGAGCTGTTTTTT.

The chain combines TRBV6-4 with TRBJ2-1; D possibly corresponds to TRBD2 (5 bases). The CDR3 runs 14 residues. Germline V gives CDR1 MRHNA, CDR2 SNTAGT. V was cut by 0 bases and J by 6 bases, with 9 bases left in between. The CDR3 protein is CASSDSWESNEQFF. CDR3 nucleotides: TGTGCCAGCAGTGACTCTTGGGAGAGCAATGAGCAGTTCTTC.

This clonotype was picked up a small number of times. The chain has TRBV24-1 and TRBJ2-1; D gene uncertain. This CDR3 region has 13 residues. V gave up 2 bases and J gave up 6 bases, with 7 bases separating them. Per germline, CDR1 KGHDR and CDR2 SFDVKD. This chain's CDR3 is CATSDSSANEQFF. The CDR3, as DNA: TGTGCCACCAGTGATTCCTCCGCCAATGAGCAGTTCTTC.

Ten or more counts support this clonotype. This chain joins TRBV20-1 and TRBJ2-3, with 9 bases aligning to TRBD2. Germline V gene sequence: CDR1 DFQATT, CDR2 SNEGSKA (reference sequence). V shed 3 bases, J shed 6 bases, and the junction held 4 bases outside the gene matches. The CDR3 covers 13 residues. The CDR3 DNA sequence: TGCAGTGCTAGCGCAAGCGGGAGGGATACGCAGTATTTT. This sequence encodes CSASASGRDTQYF.

The chain couples TRBV5-1 to TRBJ2-4; D perhaps matches TRBD2 (5 bases). The germline gives CDR1 SGHRS, CDR2 YFSETQ. Trimming cost V 4 bases and J 5 bases, with 13 bases left between them. This CDR3 spans 14 amino acids. CDR3 sequence (DNA): TGCGCCAGCAGCCACCAAATGAGGGAAAACATTCAGTACTTC. Translated: CASSHQMRENIQYF.

V gene TRBV20-1 combines with J gene TRBJ1-3; 7 nucleotides match TRBD1. V lost 5 bases to trimming and J lost 2 bases; unmatched junction nucleotides: 3. This CDR3 is built from 13 residues. The V gene's germline CDR1 is DFQATT and CDR2 SNEGSKA (reference sequence). The CDR3 protein is CSAPDRTGNTIYF. CDR3 bases: TGCAGTGCTCCGGACAGGACTGGAAACACCATATATTTT.